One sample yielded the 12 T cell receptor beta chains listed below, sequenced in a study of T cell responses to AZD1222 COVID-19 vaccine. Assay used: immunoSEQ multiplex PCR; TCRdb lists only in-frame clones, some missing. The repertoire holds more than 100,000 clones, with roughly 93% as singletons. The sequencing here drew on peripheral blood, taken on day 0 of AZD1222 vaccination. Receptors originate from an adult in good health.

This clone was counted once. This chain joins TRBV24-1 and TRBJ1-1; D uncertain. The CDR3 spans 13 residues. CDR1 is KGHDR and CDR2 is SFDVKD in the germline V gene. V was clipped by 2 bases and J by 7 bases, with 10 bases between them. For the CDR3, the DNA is TGTGCCACCAGTGATTACGGCGGCTATGAAGCTTTCTTT. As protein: CATSDYGGYEAFF.

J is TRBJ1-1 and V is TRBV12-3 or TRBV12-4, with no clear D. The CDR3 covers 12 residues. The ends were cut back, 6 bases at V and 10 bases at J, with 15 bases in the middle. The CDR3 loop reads CASSLASLGAFF. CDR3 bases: TGTGCCAGCAGCCTTGCCAGTTTGGGAGCTTTCTTT.

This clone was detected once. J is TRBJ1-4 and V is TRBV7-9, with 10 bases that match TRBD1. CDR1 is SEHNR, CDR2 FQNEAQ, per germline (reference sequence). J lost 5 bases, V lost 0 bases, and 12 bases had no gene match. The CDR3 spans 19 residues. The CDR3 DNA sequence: TGTGCCAGCAGCTTAGCCCCATTATCCGGGACAGGGGTAAATGAAAAACTGTTTTTT. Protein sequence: CASSLAPLSGTGVNEKLFF.

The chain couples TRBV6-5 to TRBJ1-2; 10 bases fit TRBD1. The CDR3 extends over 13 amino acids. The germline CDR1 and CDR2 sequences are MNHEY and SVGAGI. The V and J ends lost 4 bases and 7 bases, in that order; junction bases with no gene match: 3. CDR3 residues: CASSSGTGVGYTF. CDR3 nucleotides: TGTGCCAGCAGTTCCGGGACAGGGGTTGGCTACACCTTC.

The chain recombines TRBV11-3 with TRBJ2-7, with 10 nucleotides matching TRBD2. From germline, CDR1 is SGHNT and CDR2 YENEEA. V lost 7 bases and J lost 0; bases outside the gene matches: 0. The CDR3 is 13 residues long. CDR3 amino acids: CASKREGSYEQYV. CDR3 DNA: TGTGCCAGCAAGCGGGAGGGCTCCTACGAGCAGTACGTC.

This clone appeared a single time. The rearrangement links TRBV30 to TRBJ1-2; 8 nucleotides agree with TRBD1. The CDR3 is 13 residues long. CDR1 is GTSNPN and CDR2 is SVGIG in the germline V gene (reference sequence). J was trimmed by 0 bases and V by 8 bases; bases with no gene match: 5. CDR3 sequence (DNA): TGTGCCGGGCGGGACAGGTCTAACTATGGCTACACCTTC. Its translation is CAGRDRSNYGYTF.

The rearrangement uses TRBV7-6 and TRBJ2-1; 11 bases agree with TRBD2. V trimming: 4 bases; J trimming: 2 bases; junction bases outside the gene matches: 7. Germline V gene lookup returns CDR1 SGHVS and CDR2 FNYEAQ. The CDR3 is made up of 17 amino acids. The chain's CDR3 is CASSSRTSGSAYNEQFF. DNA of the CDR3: TGTGCCAGCAGCTCTAGGACTAGCGGGTCAGCCTACAATGAGCAGTTCTTC.

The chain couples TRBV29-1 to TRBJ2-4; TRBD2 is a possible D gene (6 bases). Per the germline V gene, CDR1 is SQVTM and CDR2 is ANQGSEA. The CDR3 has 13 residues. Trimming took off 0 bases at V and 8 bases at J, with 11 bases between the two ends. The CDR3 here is CSVEEGGFDIQYF. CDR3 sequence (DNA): TGCAGCGTTGAAGAAGGAGGGTTCGACATTCAGTACTTC.

The CDR3 sequence: CASSYSSARSYEQYF. DNA of the CDR3: TGTGCCAGCAGTTATTCTAGCGCCCGCTCCTACGAGCAGTACTTC. J is TRBJ2-7 and V is TRBV6-5, with a possible D match to TRBD2 (6 bases). CDR1 is MNHEY and CDR2 is SVGAGI in the germline V gene. Trimming shortened V by 3 bases and J by 0 bases, and 12 bases separated the two germline ends. The CDR3 is 15 amino acids.

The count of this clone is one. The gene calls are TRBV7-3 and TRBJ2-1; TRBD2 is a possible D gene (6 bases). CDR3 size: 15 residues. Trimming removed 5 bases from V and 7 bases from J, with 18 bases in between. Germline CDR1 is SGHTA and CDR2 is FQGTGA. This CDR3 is CASSAASATGNEQFF. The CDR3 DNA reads TGTGCCAGCAGCGCTGCTAGCGCCACCGGGAATGAGCAGTTCTTC.

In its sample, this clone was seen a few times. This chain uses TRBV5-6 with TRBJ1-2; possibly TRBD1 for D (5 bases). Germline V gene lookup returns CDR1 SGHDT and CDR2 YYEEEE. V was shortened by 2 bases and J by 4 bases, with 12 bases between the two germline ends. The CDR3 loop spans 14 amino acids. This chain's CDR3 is CASSFDSGSYGYTF. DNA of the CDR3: TGTGCCAGCAGCTTCGACAGTGGTTCCTATGGCTACACCTTC.

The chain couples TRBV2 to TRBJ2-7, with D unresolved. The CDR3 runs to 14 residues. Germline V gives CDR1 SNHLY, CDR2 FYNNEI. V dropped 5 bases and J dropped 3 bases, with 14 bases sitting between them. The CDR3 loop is CASSHGASHYEQYV. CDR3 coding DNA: TGTGCCAGCAGTCACGGTGCGTCCCACTACGAGCAGTACGTC.